The 22 T cell receptor beta chains in this list originate from one sample, sequenced in a study of cytomegalovirus exposure and HLA in healthy donors. 13 Jbeta primers and 60 Vbeta primers were used for the PCR. The table came from immunoSEQ multiplex PCR; TCRdb's copy has only in-frame clones and leaves some out. The table has 100,000 to 130,000 clones, around 73% seen once; the top ten hold 7.5% to 9%. The sample taken for sequencing was PBMCs. The source of these receptors is a man aged 30 to 45 in good health and CMV-seronegative.

The chain uses TRBV6-5 and TRBJ1-2; 7 bases agree with TRBD1. This CDR3 has 15 amino acids. After removal of 5 bases from V and 2 bases from J, the junction contained 8 bases not matched to a gene. Germline V CDR1 and CDR2: MNHEY, SVGAGI. The CDR3 DNA reads TGTGCCAGCAGTAAGTCCGGGACAGAAAACTATGGCTACACCTTC. It is translated as CASSKSGTENYGYTF.

About this clone itself: Distinct nucleotide sequences in the sample also encode this CDR3. The chain employs TRBV19 and TRBJ2-3; D gene ambiguous. This CDR3 contains 15 residues. V was clipped by 1 base and J by 2 bases, with 10 bases between them. Per the germline V gene, CDR1 is LNHDA and CDR2 is SQIVND (reference sequence). The CDR3 DNA is TGTGCCAGTAGTATAGGGGCAGCTGCCACAGATACGCAGTATTTT. Protein: CASSIGAAATDTQYF. The variable domain in full, completed from reference TRBV19 and TRBJ2-3, reads DGGITQSPKYLFRKEGQNVTLSCEQNLNHDAMYWYRQDPGQGLRLIYYSQIVNDFQKGDIAEGYSVSREKKESFPLTVTSAQKNPTAFYLCASSIGAAATDTQYFGPGTRLTVL.

This sequence joins TRBV19 and TRBJ2-1, with 11 bases identical to TRBD2. This CDR3 contains 17 residues. Unmatched junction bases numbered 13, after V lost 7 bases and J lost 5 bases. In germline, CDR1 is LNHDA, CDR2 SQIVND (reference sequence). CDR3 region: CASILTSGDSRDNEQFF. The DNA for the CDR3 is TGTGCCAGTATTTTGACTAGCGGGGACAGTCGGGACAATGAGCAGTTCTTC.

This clone was observed a handful of times. The CDR3 protein is CASSPRQGDEQYF. In nucleotides, the CDR3 is TGCGCCAGCAGCCCCCGACAGGGGGACGAGCAGTACTTC. The gene calls are TRBV23-1 and TRBJ2-7; 9 bases match TRBD1. TRBV23-1 is labeled an ORF, and its function is uncertain. V shed 6 bases and J 5 bases; nucleotides not matched to a gene: 5. The CDR3 length is 13 residues.

This clone has a handful of counts. The J gene is TRBJ1-6, the V gene TRBV4-1; 9 bases are a match to TRBD1. The CDR3 is 18 amino acids. Germline V gives CDR1 MGHRA, CDR2 YSYEKL. V was clipped by 3 bases and J by 8 bases; unmatched bases: 14. The DNA of the CDR3 is TGCGCCAGCAGCCAGGCCCGGGACAGGGCTCCCCCTGATTCACCCCTCCACTTT. It is translated as CASSQARDRAPPDSPLHF.

This clone was observed a handful of times. The J gene is TRBJ1-1, the V gene TRBV11-2, with D uncertain. CDR1 is SGHAT and CDR2 is FQNNGV in the germline V gene. V gave up 0 bases and J gave up 11 bases, with 13 bases separating them. The CDR3 length is 13 residues. The CDR3 DNA reads as TGTGCCAGCAGCTTAGATGCTTCGGTCGGGGCTTTCTTT. Amino acid sequence: CASSLDASVGAFF.

Only one count was recorded for this clone. CDR3 DNA: TGTGCCAGCAGTTTATTGGGCCCTAATGAAAAACTGTTTTTT. Its translation: CASSLLGPNEKLFF. The chain combines TRBV28 with TRBJ1-4; D is unclear. V lost 1 base and J 3 bases, leaving 6 bases between the germline ends. Per germline, CDR1 MDHEN and CDR2 SYDVKM. CDR3 size: 14 residues.

This rearrangement joins TRBV7-2 to TRBJ2-1; D possibly corresponds to TRBD1 (5 bases). The V and J ends lost 1 base and 9 bases respectively, with 13 bases between them. The CDR3 loop spans 14 amino acids. The V gene's germline CDR1 is SGHTA and CDR2 FQGNSA. CDR3 bases: TGTGCCAGCAGCTTAGGGGCAGGGCCAGCTGAGCAGTTCTTC. Protein product: CASSLGAGPAEQFF.

The CDR3 DNA is TGTGCCAGCAGCTTAGCGGGCAGCCCGAATCAGCCCCAGCATTTT. This translates into CASSLAGSPNQPQHF. The V gene is TRBV7-2, the J gene TRBJ1-5; unclear D gene. The V end lost 0 bases, the J end lost 4 bases, and 10 bases lay between the germline ends. Germline values: CDR1 SGHTA, CDR2 FQGNSA. CDR3 length equals 15 residues.

This chain uses TRBV19 with TRBJ1-2, with a possible D match to TRBD1 (6 bases). Trimming left V 5 bases short and J 5 bases short, with 21 bases between. The CDR3 has 16 residues. The germline CDR1 and CDR2 sequences are LNHDA and SQIVND (reference sequence). The CDR3 DNA is TGTGCCAGTAGTTATACAGGGTCCGGGTTAATTTATGGCTACACCTTC. This sequence encodes CASSYTGSGLIYGYTF.

This clone occurred a few times. This sequence joins TRBV5-1 and TRBJ2-2; weak D call: TRBD2 (5 bases). Germline-derived CDR1 and CDR2 are SGHRS and YFSETQ. The CDR3 is 13 amino acids. Trimming took off 2 bases at V and 5 bases at J, with 7 bases between the two ends. The CDR3 DNA sequence: TGCGCCAGCAGCTTTAGGGAGACCGGGGAGCTGTTTTTT. This gives the protein CASSFRETGELFF.

The chain uses TRBV19 and TRBJ2-1; 15 bases agree with TRBD2. Germline-derived CDR1 and CDR2 are LNHDA and SQIVND (reference sequence). The CDR3 extends over 16 amino acids. J was trimmed by 7 bases and V by 7 bases; bases with no gene match: 8. The CDR3 DNA reads as TGTGCCAGTACCCGGACTAGCGGGAGGGTTTCGAATGAGCAGTTCTTC. Its translation: CASTRTSGRVSNEQFF.

This rearrangement joins TRBV4-1 to TRBJ2-6; no clear D. CDR1 is MGHRA and CDR2 is YSYEKL in the germline V gene. The germline V and J ends were trimmed by 1 base and 0 bases, with 7 bases remaining between them. The CDR3 has 16 amino acids. The CDR3 here is CASSQGENSGANVLTF. The CDR3 DNA is TGCGCCAGCAGCCAAGGTGAGAACTCTGGGGCCAACGTCCTGACTTTC.

This rearrangement joins TRBV5-1 to TRBJ2-7, with 8 bases lining up with TRBD1. The CDR3 covers 17 residues. In germline, CDR1 is SGHRS, CDR2 YFSETQ. Unmatched junction bases numbered 16, after V lost 4 bases and J lost 4 bases. The CDR3 DNA is TGCGCCAGCAGCCCGAAAGCACAGGGGGAACCTCAATACGAGCAGTACTTC. Protein product: CASSPKAQGEPQYEQYF.

The V gene is TRBV6-1, the J gene TRBJ2-1, with a weak D call TRBD2 (6 bases). With 7 bases removed from V and 2 bases from J, the gap between germline ends came to 9 bases. The CDR3 spans 13 residues. Per the germline V gene, CDR1 is MNHNS and CDR2 is SASEGT. The CDR3 DNA follows: TGTGCCAGCAAAGGAGGGGCCTACAATGAGCAGTTCTTC. This gives the protein CASKGGAYNEQFF.

Only a few counts were recorded for this clone. The rearrangement links TRBV11-3 to TRBJ2-3, with TRBD2 matching 14 bases. The CDR3 length is 16 residues. CDR1 and CDR2 from the germline V gene are SGHNT and YENEEA. Trimming took 4 bases from V and 5 from J; bases not matched to a gene: 5. CDR3 coding DNA: TGTGCCAGCAGCTCCGGGACTAGCGGGGGCAGAGATACGCAGTATTTT. Protein product: CASSSGTSGGRDTQYF. Supplemented by reference TRBV11-3 and TRBJ2-3, the full variable domain reads EAGVVQSPRYKIIEKKQPVAFWCNPISGHNTLYWYLQNLGQGPELLIRYENEEAVDDSQLPKDRFSAERLKGVDSTLKIQPAELGDSAVYLCASSSGTSGGRDTQYFGPGTRLTVL.

The chain carries TRBV7-2 and TRBJ2-7, with TRBD2 identical over 11 bases. With V trimmed by 1 base and J by 7 bases, 3 bases remained unmatched. This CDR3 comprises 14 residues. The germline V gene has CDR1 SGHTA and CDR2 FQGNSA. This chain's CDR3 is CASSLDLAGGEQYF. The CDR3 coding sequence is TGTGCCAGCAGCTTAGACCTAGCGGGGGGTGAGCAGTACTTC.

The rearrangement joins TRBV19 to TRBJ2-1, with TRBD2 as a possible D gene (6 bases). CDR1 LNHDA and CDR2 SQIVND come from the germline V gene (reference sequence). Trimming cost V 7 bases and J 9 bases, with 16 bases left between them. CDR3 length equals 13 residues. In DNA form, the CDR3 reads TGTGCCAGTATTGGGGGGAGTAGGGGTGAGCAGTTCTTC. It translates to CASIGGSRGEQFF. Full variable domain (outside the CDR3, taken from reference TRBV19 and TRBJ2-1): DGGITQSPKYLFRKEGQNVTLSCEQNLNHDAMYWYRQDPGQGLRLIYYSQIVNDFQKGDIAEGYSVSREKKESFPLTVTSAQKNPTAFYLCASIGGSRGEQFFGPGTRLTVL.

V is TRBV2 and J is TRBJ2-3; 7 positions agree with TRBD2. The CDR3 loop spans 14 amino acids. CDR1 and CDR2 from the germline V gene are SNHLY and FYNNEI. V shed 7 bases, J shed 3 bases, and the junction held 7 bases outside the gene matches. The CDR3 protein is CASTAGAVTDTQYF. CDR3 DNA: TGTGCCAGCACGGCGGGAGCGGTGACAGATACGCAGTATTTT.

The chain's CDR3 is CAINRDRENTEAFF. The DNA of the CDR3 is TGTGCCATCAACCGGGACAGGGAGAACACTGAAGCTTTCTTT. The chain links TRBV10-3 to TRBJ1-1; TRBD1 matches at 9 bases. CDR1 is ENHRY and CDR2 is SYGVKD in the germline V gene. The CDR3 consists of 14 residues. The V gene end was trimmed by 7 bases and the J gene end by 1 base; junction bases not matched to a gene: 4.

V usage is TRBV19 and J usage is TRBJ2-3; a possible D gene is TRBD2 (6 bases). Deletions cut 3 bases from V and 6 bases from J, with 13 bases between. This CDR3 comprises 14 residues. The germline CDR1 and CDR2 sequences are LNHDA and SQIVND (reference sequence). CDR3 loop: CASSIQSLADTQYF. DNA of the CDR3: TGTGCCAGTAGTATTCAAAGTCTAGCGGATACGCAGTATTTT.

The chain employs TRBV6-5 and TRBJ2-7, with D uncertain. Trimming removed 0 bases at V and 0 bases at J, with 12 bases between. The V gene's germline CDR1 is MNHEY and CDR2 SVGAGI. This CDR3 spans 16 amino acids. In DNA, the CDR3 is TGTGCCAGCAGTTACTCCGGAGTTACACCCTCCTACGAGCAGTACTTC. It specifies CASSYSGVTPSYEQYF.